This paragraph reports one TCR beta chain. With 60 Vbeta and 13 Jbeta primers, the PCR was carried out. Here immunoSEQ multiplex PCR was the method, and the copy in TCRdb shows in-frame clones only, minus some. The sample holds 90,000 to 130,000 clones, approximately 82% seen once. The CDR3 covers 14 residues. V gave up 3 bases and J gave up 1 base, with 9 bases separating them. CDR1 and CDR2 from the germline V gene are MDHEN and SYDVKM. The data stem from a study of cytomegalovirus exposure and HLA in healthy donors. There were likely unrecorded immune exposures, though donors were nominally healthy when sampled.

What was sequenced was PBMCs. The chain combines TRBV28 with TRBJ1-1; D is undetermined. This clonotype originated in a man aged 25-45 years in good health and CMV-seropositive. The DNA for the CDR3 is TGTGCCAGCAGTTTTCCCCCAGGGAACACTGAAGCTTTCTTT. Translation: CASSFPPGNTEAFF.